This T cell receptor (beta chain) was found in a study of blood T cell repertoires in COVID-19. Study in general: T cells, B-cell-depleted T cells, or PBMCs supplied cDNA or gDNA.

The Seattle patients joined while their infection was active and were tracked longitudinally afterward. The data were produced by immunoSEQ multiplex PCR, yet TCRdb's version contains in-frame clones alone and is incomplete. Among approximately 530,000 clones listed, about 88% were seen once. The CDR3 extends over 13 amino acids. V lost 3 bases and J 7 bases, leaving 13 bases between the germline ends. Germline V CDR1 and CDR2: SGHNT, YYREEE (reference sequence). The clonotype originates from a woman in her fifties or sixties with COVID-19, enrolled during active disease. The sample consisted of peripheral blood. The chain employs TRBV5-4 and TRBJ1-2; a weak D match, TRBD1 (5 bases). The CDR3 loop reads CASSSYRLGGYTF. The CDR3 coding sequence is TGTGCCAGCAGCTCGTACAGGCTGGGTGGCTACACCTTC. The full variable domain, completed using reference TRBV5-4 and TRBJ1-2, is ETGVTQSPTHLIKTRGQQVTLRCSSQSGHNTVSWYQQALGQGPQFIFQYYREEENGRGNFPPRFSGLQFPNYSSELNVNALELDDSALYLCASSSYRLGGYTFGSGTRLTVV.